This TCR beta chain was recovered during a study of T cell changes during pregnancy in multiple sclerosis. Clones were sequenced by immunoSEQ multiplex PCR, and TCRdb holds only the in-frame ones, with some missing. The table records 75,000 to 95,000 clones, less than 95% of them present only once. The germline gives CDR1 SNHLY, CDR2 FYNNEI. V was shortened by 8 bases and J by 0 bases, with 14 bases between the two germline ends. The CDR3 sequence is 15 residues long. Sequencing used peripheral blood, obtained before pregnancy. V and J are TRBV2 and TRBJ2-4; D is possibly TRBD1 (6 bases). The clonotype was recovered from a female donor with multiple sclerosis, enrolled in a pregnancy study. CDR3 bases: TGTGCCAGCCAGAAGGACAGCTTAGCCAAAAACATTCAGTACTTC. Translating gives CASQKDSLAKNIQYF.